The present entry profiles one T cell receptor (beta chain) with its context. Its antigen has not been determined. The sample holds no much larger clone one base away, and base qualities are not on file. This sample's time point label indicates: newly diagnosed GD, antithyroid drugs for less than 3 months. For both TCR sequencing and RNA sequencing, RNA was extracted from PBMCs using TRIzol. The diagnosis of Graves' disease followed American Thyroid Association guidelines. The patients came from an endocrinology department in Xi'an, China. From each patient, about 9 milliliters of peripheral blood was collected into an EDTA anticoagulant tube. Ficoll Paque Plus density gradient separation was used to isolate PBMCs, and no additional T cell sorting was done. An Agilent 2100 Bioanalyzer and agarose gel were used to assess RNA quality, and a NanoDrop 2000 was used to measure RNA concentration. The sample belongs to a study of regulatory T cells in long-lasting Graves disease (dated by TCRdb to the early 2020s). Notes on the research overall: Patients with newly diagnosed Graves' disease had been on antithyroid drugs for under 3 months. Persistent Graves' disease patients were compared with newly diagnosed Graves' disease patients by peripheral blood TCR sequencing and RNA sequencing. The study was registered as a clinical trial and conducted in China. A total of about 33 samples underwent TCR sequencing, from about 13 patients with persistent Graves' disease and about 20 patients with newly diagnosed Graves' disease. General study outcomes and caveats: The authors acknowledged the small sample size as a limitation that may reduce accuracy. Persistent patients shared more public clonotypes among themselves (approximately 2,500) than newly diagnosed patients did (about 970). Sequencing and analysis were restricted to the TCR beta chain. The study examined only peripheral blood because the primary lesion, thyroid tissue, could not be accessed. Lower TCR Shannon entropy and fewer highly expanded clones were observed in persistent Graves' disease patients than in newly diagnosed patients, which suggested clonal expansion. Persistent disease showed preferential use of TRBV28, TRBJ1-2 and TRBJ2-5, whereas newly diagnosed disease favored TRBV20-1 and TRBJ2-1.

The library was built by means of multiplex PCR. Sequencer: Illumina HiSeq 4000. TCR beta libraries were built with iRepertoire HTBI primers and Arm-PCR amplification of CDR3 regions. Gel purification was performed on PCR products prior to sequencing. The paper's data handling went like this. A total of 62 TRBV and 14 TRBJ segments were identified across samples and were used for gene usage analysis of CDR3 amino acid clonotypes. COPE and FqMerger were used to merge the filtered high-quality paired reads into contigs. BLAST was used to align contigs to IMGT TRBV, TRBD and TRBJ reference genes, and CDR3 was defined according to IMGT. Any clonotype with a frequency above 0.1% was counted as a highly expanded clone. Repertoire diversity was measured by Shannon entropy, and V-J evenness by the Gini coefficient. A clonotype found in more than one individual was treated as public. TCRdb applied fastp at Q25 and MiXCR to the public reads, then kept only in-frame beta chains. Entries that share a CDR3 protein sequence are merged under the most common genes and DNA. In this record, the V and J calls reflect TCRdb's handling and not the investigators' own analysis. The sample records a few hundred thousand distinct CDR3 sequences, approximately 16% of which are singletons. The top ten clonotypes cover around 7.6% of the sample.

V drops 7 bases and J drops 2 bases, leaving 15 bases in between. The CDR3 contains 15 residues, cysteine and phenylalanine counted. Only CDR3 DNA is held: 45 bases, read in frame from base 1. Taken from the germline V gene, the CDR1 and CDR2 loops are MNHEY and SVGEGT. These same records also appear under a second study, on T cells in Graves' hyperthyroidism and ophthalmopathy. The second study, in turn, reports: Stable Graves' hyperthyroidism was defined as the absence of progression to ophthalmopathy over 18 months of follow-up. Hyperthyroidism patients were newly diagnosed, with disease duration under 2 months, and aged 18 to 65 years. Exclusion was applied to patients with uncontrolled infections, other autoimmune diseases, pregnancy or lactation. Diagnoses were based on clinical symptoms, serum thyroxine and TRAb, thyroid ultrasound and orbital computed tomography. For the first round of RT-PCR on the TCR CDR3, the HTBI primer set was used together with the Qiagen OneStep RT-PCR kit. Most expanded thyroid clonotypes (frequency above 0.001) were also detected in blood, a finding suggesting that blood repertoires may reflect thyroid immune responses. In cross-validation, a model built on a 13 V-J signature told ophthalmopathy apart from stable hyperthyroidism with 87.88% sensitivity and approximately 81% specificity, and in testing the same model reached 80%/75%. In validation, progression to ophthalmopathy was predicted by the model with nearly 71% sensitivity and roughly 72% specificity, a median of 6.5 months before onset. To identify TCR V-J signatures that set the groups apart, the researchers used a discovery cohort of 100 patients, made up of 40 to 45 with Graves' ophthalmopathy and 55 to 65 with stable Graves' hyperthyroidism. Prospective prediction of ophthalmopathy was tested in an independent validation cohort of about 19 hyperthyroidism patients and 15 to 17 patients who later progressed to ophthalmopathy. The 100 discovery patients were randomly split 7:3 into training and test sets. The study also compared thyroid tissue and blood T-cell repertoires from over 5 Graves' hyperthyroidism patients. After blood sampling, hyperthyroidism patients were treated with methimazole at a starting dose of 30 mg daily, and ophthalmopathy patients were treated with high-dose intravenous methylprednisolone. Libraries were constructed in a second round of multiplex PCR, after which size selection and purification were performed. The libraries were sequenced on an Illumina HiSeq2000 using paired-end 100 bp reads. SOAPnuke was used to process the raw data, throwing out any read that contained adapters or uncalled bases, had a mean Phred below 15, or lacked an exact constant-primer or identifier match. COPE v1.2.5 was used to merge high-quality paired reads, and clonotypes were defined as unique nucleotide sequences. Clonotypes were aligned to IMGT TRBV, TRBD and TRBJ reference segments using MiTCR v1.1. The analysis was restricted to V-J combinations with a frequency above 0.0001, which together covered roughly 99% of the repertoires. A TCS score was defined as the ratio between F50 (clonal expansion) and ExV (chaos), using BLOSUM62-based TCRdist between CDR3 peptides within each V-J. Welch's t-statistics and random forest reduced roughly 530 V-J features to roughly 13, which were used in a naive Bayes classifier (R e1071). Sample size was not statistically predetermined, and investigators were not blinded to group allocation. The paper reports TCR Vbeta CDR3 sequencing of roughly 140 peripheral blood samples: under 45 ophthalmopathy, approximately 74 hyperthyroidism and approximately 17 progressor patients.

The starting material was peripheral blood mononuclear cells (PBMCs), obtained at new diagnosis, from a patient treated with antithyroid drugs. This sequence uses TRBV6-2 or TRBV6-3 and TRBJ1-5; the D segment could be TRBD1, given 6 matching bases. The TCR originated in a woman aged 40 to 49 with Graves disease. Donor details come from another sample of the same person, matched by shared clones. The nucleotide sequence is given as TGTGCCAGCAACGATTCCAGGGGTCGCAATCAGCCCCAGCATTTT. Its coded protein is CASNDSRGRNQPQHF.